This TCR beta chain was sequenced during a study of vaccination effects on CD4 cells after COVID-19. Clones were sequenced by immunoSEQ multiplex PCR, and TCRdb holds only the in-frame ones, with some missing. The sample contains 32,000 or so clones, 65% to 70% of which appear only once. CDR3 length equals 15 residues. CDR1 and CDR2 (germline): LNHDA, SQIVND (reference sequence). Trimming cost V 5 bases and J 6 bases, with 18 bases left between them. Having been cultured for around ten days, the cells underwent CD4+ T cell isolation. In its sample, this clone was seen a few times. Its specificity is not known.

The clonotype was recovered from a human donor who received a COVID-19 vaccine. Sequenced material: CD4+ T cells from PBMCs cultured without peptide, taken before COVID-19 vaccination. The chain carries TRBV19 and TRBJ2-3; D may be TRBD2 (5 bases). CDR3 amino acids: CASSSSAGGLDTQYF. For the CDR3, the DNA is TGTGCCAGTAGTTCCTCTGCGGGCGGTTTGGATACGCAGTATTTT.